These 27 T cell receptor beta chains were sequenced from one sample in a study of T cell responses to AZD1222 COVID-19 vaccine. Clones were read by immunoSEQ multiplex PCR, and TCRdb kept only the in-frame ones, dropping some. The sample contains under 25,000 clones, about four fifths of which appear only once. The input for sequencing was peripheral blood, taken 28 days after the second AZD1222 dose. Receptor source: an adult who received the AZD1222 COVID-19 vaccine.

The rearrangement uses TRBV28 and TRBJ1-1; possibly TRBD1 for D (5 bases). V lost 7 bases and J lost 6, with 12 bases in between. This CDR3 spans 12 amino acids. Germline CDR1 and CDR2: MDHEN and SYDVKM. Here the CDR3 DNA reads TGTGCCAGCAACTCCCAGGGTTCTGAAGCTTTCTTT. Translating it yields CASNSQGSEAFF.

This clone was found a few times. The chain couples TRBV5-5 to TRBJ2-7; TRBD1 is a possible D gene (6 bases). Looked up from germline, CDR1 is SGHKS and CDR2 is YYEKEE (reference sequence). This CDR3 is built from 14 residues. V was trimmed by 0 bases and J by 2 bases, leaving 9 bases between them. This CDR3 reads CASSLGPGAYEQYF. CDR3 sequence (DNA): TGTGCCAGCAGCTTGGGCCCAGGGGCCTACGAGCAGTACTTC.

This chain connects TRBV6-5 to TRBJ1-4; 8 positions match TRBD1. The CDR3 is made up of 15 amino acids. Unmatched junction bases numbered 6, after V lost 6 bases and J lost 3 bases. The germline V gene encodes CDR1 MNHEY and CDR2 SVGAGI. CDR3: CASSADRGPNEKLFF. Here the CDR3 DNA reads TGTGCCAGCAGCGCTGACAGGGGACCTAATGAAAAACTGTTTTTT.

The chain couples TRBV19 to TRBJ2-7; the match to TRBD2 covers 9 bases. V lost 10 bases to trimming and J lost 1 base; unmatched junction nucleotides: 8. Germline assignment: CDR1 LNHDA and CDR2 SQIVND (reference sequence). This CDR3 contains 14 residues. The DNA for the CDR3 is TGTGCCACCCAGCCGCTAGCGGGGTCCTACGAGCAGTACTTC. Translating gives CATQPLAGSYEQYF.

The chain recombines TRBV9 with TRBJ2-2, with D perhaps matching TRBD2 (5 bases). With 0 bases removed from V and 6 bases from J, the gap between germline ends came to 9 bases. CDR1 is SGDLS and CDR2 is YYNGEE in the germline V gene. This CDR3 is built from 14 residues. The CDR3 DNA sequence: TGTGCCAGCAGCGTAGTCGAGGGATCCGGGGAGCTGTTTTTT. Translating it yields CASSVVEGSGELFF. The full variable domain, rest sourced from reference TRBV9 and TRBJ2-2, is DSGVTQTPKHLITATGQRVTLRCSPRSGDLSVYWYQQSLDQGLQFLIQYYNGEERAKGNILERFSAQQFPDLHSELNLSSLELGDSALYFCASSVVEGSGELFFGEGSRLTVL.

The chain uses TRBV5-1 and TRBJ1-6; 9 bases match TRBD1. The CDR3 extends over 15 amino acids. Germline V CDR1 and CDR2: SGHRS, YFSETQ. J was trimmed by 10 bases and V by 2 bases; bases with no gene match: 7. The CDR3, as DNA: TGCGCCAGCAGCTTTCTGGGACAGGGTATGTCACCCCTCCACTTT. It codes for CASSFLGQGMSPLHF.

The V gene is TRBV19, the J gene TRBJ2-7, with TRBD1 matching over 7 bases. The CDR3 sequence is 15 residues long. J lost 1 base, V lost 5 bases, and 8 bases had no gene match. Looked up from germline, CDR1 is LNHDA and CDR2 is SQIVND (reference sequence). The CDR3 DNA follows: TGTGCCAGTAGTCCCGGGACAGCTTTTTCCTACGAGCAGTACTTC. Its protein product is CASSPGTAFSYEQYF.

This chain connects TRBV7-8 to TRBJ1-1, with D hard to call. CDR3 size: 12 residues. Deletions cut 1 base from V and 4 bases from J, with 4 bases between. The germline gives CDR1 SGHVS, CDR2 FQNEAQ. The CDR3 nucleotides are TGTGCCAGCAGCTTAGACACCACTGAAGCTTTCTTT. This sequence encodes CASSLDTTEAFF.

V gene TRBV21-1 combines with J gene TRBJ2-5; the D call TRBD1 from the table was never checked on the DNA. TRBV21-1 is noted as a pseudogene. CDR3 length: 15 amino acids. This CDR3 reads CASSKETGGKETQYF. The DNA for the CDR3 is TGTGCCAGCAGCAAAGAGACAGGGGGAAAAGAGACCCAGTACTTC.

The chain uses TRBV7-2 and TRBJ1-1; the D gene is possibly TRBD1 (5 bases). The CDR3 is 13 amino acids. V was clipped by 7 bases and J by 1 base, with 10 bases between them. CDR1 SGHTA and CDR2 FQGNSA come from the germline V gene. CDR3 nucleotide sequence: TGTGCCAGCACCATCCAGGGGAACACTGAAGCTTTCTTT. This gives the protein CASTIQGNTEAFF.

J is TRBJ2-7 and V is TRBV11-2; a weak D match, TRBD1 (5 bases). Germline CDR1 and CDR2: SGHAT and FQNNGV. V lost 8 bases, J lost 4 bases, and 15 bases lay in between. The CDR3 has 13 amino acids. This CDR3 reads CASARPTVYEQYF. In nucleotides, the CDR3 is TGTGCCAGCGCCAGGCCGACAGTTTACGAGCAGTACTTC.

The V call is TRBV5-1, the J call TRBJ2-7; 7 bases align to TRBD1. The CDR3 length is 15 residues. Germline trimming cut 1 base from V and 2 bases from J; bases unmatched to any gene: 6. From germline, CDR1 is SGHRS and CDR2 YFSETQ. CDR3 nucleotide sequence: TGCGCCAGCAGCTTGAAGGGACAGACTACCTACGAGCAGTACTTC. This encodes CASSLKGQTTYEQYF.

This clone is categorized as medium-sized. The chain uses TRBV11-3 and TRBJ2-5; TRBD1 might be the D (5 bases). Between the trimmed V and J ends, which lost 4 bases and 1 base, there was a span of 7 bases. CDR1 and CDR2 (germline): SGHNT, YENEEA. The CDR3 has 13 amino acids. CDR3 in DNA: TGTGCCAGCAGCTCAGGGATCCAAGAGACCCAGTACTTC. It yields the protein CASSSGIQETQYF.

The sample holds a few counts of this clone. The rearrangement links TRBV5-1 to TRBJ1-1; a weak D match, TRBD1 (5 bases). The CDR3 covers 15 residues. CDR1 SGHRS and CDR2 YFSETQ come from the germline V gene. Trimming removed 6 bases from V and 0 bases from J, with 15 bases in between. The CDR3 loop reads CASTAFGGVNTEAFF. The CDR3 coding sequence is TGCGCCAGCACTGCATTTGGGGGGGTGAACACTGAAGCTTTCTTT.

The CDR3 is CASRQDRIYGYTF. The CDR3 coding sequence is TGTGCCAGCAGACAAGACAGGATTTATGGCTACACCTTC. The chain links TRBV5-6 to TRBJ1-2, with D maybe TRBD1 (6 bases). The V gene's germline CDR1 is SGHDT and CDR2 YYEEEE. The CDR3 length is 13 residues. V lost 5 bases and J 5 bases, leaving 13 bases between the germline ends.

V is TRBV20-1 and J is TRBJ2-1, with D perhaps matching TRBD2 (6 bases). Per germline, CDR1 DFQATT and CDR2 SNEGSKA (reference sequence). The CDR3 totals 16 residues. V was pared by 3 bases and J by 3 bases, with 18 bases between. Here the CDR3 reads CSASRPSGGDYNEQFF. In DNA form, the CDR3 reads TGCAGTGCTAGTCGTCCCAGTGGCGGGGACTACAATGAGCAGTTCTTC.

The V gene is TRBV6-5, the J gene TRBJ2-3, with D unresolved. The CDR3 contains 15 residues. The V gene's germline CDR1 is MNHEY and CDR2 SVGAGI. Trimming stripped 5 bases from V and 3 bases from J, with 15 bases between. CDR3 coding DNA: TGTGCCAGCAGTCCCCACGGAATAGGTACAGATACGCAGTATTTT. It yields the protein CASSPHGIGTDTQYF.

The chain carries TRBV29-1 and TRBJ1-4; possible D gene TRBD1, 6 bases. The CDR3 totals 12 residues. Germline V lookup: CDR1 SQVTM, CDR2 ANQGSEA. V dropped 6 bases and J dropped 4 bases, with 9 bases sitting between them. The CDR3 here is CSVGANNEKLFF. In nucleotides, the CDR3 is TGCAGCGTGGGGGCCAATAATGAAAAACTGTTTTTT.

This chain connects TRBV2 to TRBJ2-7; D is uncertain. The CDR3 covers 14 residues. Germline assignment: CDR1 SNHLY and CDR2 FYNNEI. V was clipped by 1 base and J by 3 bases, with 10 bases between them. CDR3 bases: TGTGCCAGCAGTGAAGTTCTTTGGATCTACGAGCAGTACTTC. Translating gives CASSEVLWIYEQYF.

The chain recombines TRBV5-1 with TRBJ2-1, with a possible D match to TRBD2 (5 bases). Per germline, CDR1 SGHRS and CDR2 YFSETQ. There are 16 residues in the CDR3. Trimming pared 3 bases from V and 0 bases from J, leaving 13 bases between. Here the CDR3 DNA reads TGCGCCAGCAGCTCCGAAGCGGAGAGCTCCTACAATGAGCAGTTCTTC. Amino acid sequence: CASSSEAESSYNEQFF.

The chain links TRBV6-2 or TRBV6-3 to TRBJ1-3, with D uncertain. This CDR3 is built from 15 residues. V dropped 2 bases and J dropped 0 bases, with 8 bases sitting between them. Per the germline V gene, CDR1 is MNHEY and CDR2 is SVGEGT. CDR3 protein: CASSYGINSGNTIYF. DNA of the CDR3: TGTGCCAGCAGTTACGGGATTAACTCTGGAAACACCATATATTTT.

This clone was seen a handful of times. This chain joins TRBV30 and TRBJ1-1; D not certain. Trimming pared 3 bases from V and 10 bases from J, leaving 12 bases between. CDR1 and CDR2 from the germline V gene are GTSNPN and SVGIG (reference sequence). The CDR3 extends over 11 amino acids. Written as DNA, the CDR3 is TGTGCCTGGAGCCGCCCCGAGCGAGCTTTCTTT. This translates into CAWSRPERAFF. Together with reference TRBV30 and TRBJ1-1, the CDR3 gives the full variable domain: SQTIHQWPATLVQPVGSPLSLECTVEGTSNPNLYWYRQAAGRGLQLLFYSVGIGQISSEVPQNLSASRPQDRQFILSSKKLLLSDSGFYLCAWSRPERAFFGQGTRLTVV.

CDR3 coding DNA: TGTGCCAGCAGTGACAGTTTGCCGGGGACCGGGGAGCTGTTTTTT. It yields the protein CASSDSLPGTGELFF. The chain is built from TRBV25-1 and TRBJ2-2; TRBD2 is a possible D gene (5 bases). The ends were cut back, 3 bases at V and 5 bases at J, with 13 bases in the middle. The CDR3 covers 15 residues. Germline assignment: CDR1 MGHDK and CDR2 SYGVNS.

This clone was recorded a few times. This chain uses TRBV30 with TRBJ2-1; either TRBD1 or TRBD2 may supply D (5 bases each). This CDR3 is built from 17 residues. Per germline, CDR1 GTSNPN and CDR2 SVGIG (reference sequence). V was trimmed by 0 bases and J by 8 bases, leaving 23 bases between them. CDR3 protein: CAWSVSWVTGPGDEQFF. CDR3 coding DNA: TGTGCCTGGAGTGTATCCTGGGTTACGGGACCCGGCGATGAGCAGTTCTTC.

This chain joins TRBV29-1 and TRBJ2-3; a weak D match, TRBD1 (6 bases). The CDR3 has 14 residues. Germline CDR1 and CDR2: SQVTM and ANQGSEA. The V and J ends lost 6 bases and 4 bases respectively, with 17 bases between them. This chain's CDR3 is CSVKQGEGADTQYF. CDR3 nucleotide sequence: TGCAGCGTCAAACAGGGTGAAGGGGCAGATACGCAGTATTTT.

The chain joins TRBV2 to TRBJ2-7; 11 positions agree with TRBD2. This CDR3 has 16 amino acids. After removal of 7 bases from V and 0 bases from J, the junction contained 8 bases not matched to a gene. Per germline, CDR1 SNHLY and CDR2 FYNNEI. The chain's CDR3 is CASNSPGLADSYEQYF. The CDR3 nucleotides read TGTGCCAGCAACTCGCCGGGACTAGCGGACTCCTACGAGCAGTACTTC.

The chain uses TRBV12-3 or TRBV12-4 and TRBJ2-7; D not certain. V was clipped by 2 bases and J by 5 bases, with 10 bases between them. This CDR3 region has 13 residues. CDR3 in amino acids: CASSLNFWDEQYF. The CDR3 DNA reads TGTGCCAGCAGTTTAAATTTTTGGGACGAGCAGTACTTC.